These 20 T cell receptor beta chains were all obtained from the same sample, sequenced in a study of technical replicates of blood from a few donors. TCRdb's table, derived via immunoSEQ multiplex PCR, lists solely in-frame clones and lacks some. The sample has over 65,000 clones; 94% are singletons. The sample taken for sequencing was T cells isolated from PBMCs. All receptors come from a human donor in good health.

V gene TRBV15 combines with J gene TRBJ1-1; no clear D gene. Germline V gives CDR1 LNHNV, CDR2 YYDKDF (reference sequence). V was cut by 1 base and J by 3 bases, with 15 bases left in between. This CDR3 has 16 amino acids. The chain's CDR3 is CATSRGTVFRDTEAFF. The CDR3 DNA reads as TGTGCCACCAGCAGAGGGACTGTCTTTAGGGACACTGAAGCTTTCTTT.

This clone was seen once. The rearrangement joins TRBV16 to TRBJ2-3, with D hard to call. CDR3 length equals 15 residues. CDR1 and CDR2 from the germline V gene are KGHSY and FQNENV. Between the trimmed V and J ends, which lost 2 bases and 4 bases, there was a span of 13 bases. The CDR3 sequence is CASSQMSPRADTQYF. The CDR3 DNA sequence: TGTGCCAGCAGCCAAATGTCCCCCCGCGCAGATACGCAGTATTTT.

In this sample, this clone turned up once. The chain recombines TRBV27 with TRBJ2-7; possibly TRBD2 for D (6 bases). The CDR3 is 14 residues long. V gave up 5 bases and J gave up 3 bases, with 14 bases separating them. Germline V gene lookup returns CDR1 MNHEY and CDR2 SMNVEV (reference sequence). CDR3 DNA sequence: TGTGCCAGCAGTATAGCGGTCGGAAGCTACGAGCAGTACTTC. Amino acid sequence: CASSIAVGSYEQYF.

The genes are TRBV5-1 and TRBJ1-2, with D perhaps TRBD1 (6 bases). This CDR3 contains 15 residues. The V end lost 7 bases, the J end lost 2 bases, and 18 bases lay between the germline ends. The germline V gene has CDR1 SGHRS and CDR2 YFSETQ. CDR3 nucleotide sequence: TGCGCCAGCCGCAGCGCGGGGGCCTTCAACTATGGCTACACCTTC. Encoded protein: CASRSAGAFNYGYTF.

This chain connects TRBV27 to TRBJ2-7; 9 nucleotides agree with TRBD1. Germline-derived CDR1 and CDR2 are MNHEY and SMNVEV (reference sequence). J gave up 4 bases and V 8 bases, and 9 bases lay outside the gene matches. This CDR3 spans 14 amino acids. The CDR3 nucleotides read TGTGCCAGCGGATTGTGGGACAGGGCTTACGAGCAGTACTTC. This codes for CASGLWDRAYEQYF.

This chain uses TRBV7-3 with TRBJ2-2; D uncertain. This CDR3 comprises 14 residues. Trimming removed 2 bases from V and 1 base from J, with 5 bases in between. In germline, CDR1 is SGHTA, CDR2 FQGTGA. CDR3 sequence: CASSLGQNTGELFF. DNA of the CDR3: TGTGCCAGCAGCTTAGGGCAGAACACCGGGGAGCTGTTTTTT.

The V and J genes are TRBV27 and TRBJ1-4, with unresolved D. CDR1 is MNHEY, CDR2 SMNVEV, per germline (reference sequence). V was cut by 4 bases and J by 4 bases, with 13 bases left in between. The CDR3 is made up of 15 amino acids. CDR3 loop: CASSSSRQLNEKLFF. CDR3 sequence (DNA): TGTGCCAGCAGTTCTTCCAGGCAACTTAATGAAAAACTGTTTTTT. Supplemented by reference TRBV27 and TRBJ1-4, the full variable domain reads EAQVTQNPRYLITVTGKKLTVTCSQNMNHEYMSWYRQDPGLGLRQIYYSMNVEVTDKGDVPEGYKVSRKEKRNFPLILESPSPNQTSLYFCASSSSRQLNEKLFFGSGTQLSVL.

The rearrangement uses TRBV19 and TRBJ2-1; no reliable D call. The CDR3 runs 11 residues. V was shortened by 3 bases and J by 12 bases, with 9 bases between the two germline ends. CDR1 and CDR2 from the germline V gene are LNHDA and SQIVND (reference sequence). The DNA of the CDR3 is TGTGCCAGTAGTATCAGGTTTTTGCAGTTCTTC. This codes for CASSIRFLQFF.

Here the CDR3 reads CASSLSGQNMNTEAFF. The CDR3 DNA sequence: TGTGCCAGCAGCTTATCAGGCCAGAACATGAACACTGAAGCTTTCTTT. V and J are TRBV7-6 and TRBJ1-1; D remains unclear. The V gene's germline CDR1 is SGHVS and CDR2 FNYEAQ. CDR3 length: 16 residues. Between the trimmed V and J ends, which lost 2 bases and 0 bases, there was a span of 13 bases. Variable domain in full (rest from reference TRBV7-6 and TRBJ1-1): GAGVSQSPRYKVTKRGQDVALRCDPISGHVSLYWYRQALGQGPEFLTYFNYEAQQDKSGLPNDRFSAERPEGSISTLTIQRTEQRDSAMYRCASSLSGQNMNTEAFFGQGTRLTVV.

The chain is built from TRBV30 and TRBJ1-4, with D maybe TRBD1 (5 bases). V was clipped by 5 bases and J by 8 bases, with 15 bases between them. The CDR3 length is 13 residues. Germline V CDR1 and CDR2: GTSNPN, SVGIG (reference sequence). In DNA, the CDR3 is TGTGCCTGGGCCAGAACGGGGGGGGAAAAACTGTTTTTT. It encodes CAWARTGGEKLFF.

As to this clone: One junction end disagrees with the germline gene, perhaps due to a read error. The chain recombines TRBV7-7 with TRBJ2-5, with 10 bases lining up with TRBD2. The CDR3 contains 15 residues. Germline CDR1 SSHAT, CDR2 FNYEAQ (reference sequence). CDR3 amino acids: CASSSSGGSQETQYF. The DNA for the CDR3 is TGTGCTAGCAGCAGTAGCGGGGGGTCTCAAGAGACCCAGTACTTC.

This chain connects TRBV18 to TRBJ2-7, with a weak D call TRBD1 (5 bases). The CDR3 runs to 12 residues. The germline gives CDR1 KGHSH, CDR2 LQKENI. V lost 5 bases and J 4 bases, leaving 9 bases between the germline ends. This CDR3 is CASSWTPYEQYF. CDR3 DNA: TGTGCCAGCTCATGGACACCGTACGAGCAGTACTTC.

V is TRBV28 and J is TRBJ2-7; D might be TRBD2 (6 bases). The CDR3 is made up of 14 amino acids. Per the germline V gene, CDR1 is MDHEN and CDR2 is SYDVKM. Trimming stripped 6 bases from V and 2 bases from J, with 14 bases between. The DNA of the CDR3 is TGTGCCAGCAGGTCCGGAGGGGTTCCCTACGAGCAGTACTTC. Amino acid sequence: CASRSGGVPYEQYF.

The chain is built from TRBV5-1 and TRBJ2-5; D not certain. This CDR3 is built from 12 residues. Germline V CDR1 and CDR2: SGHRS, YFSETQ. The ends were cut back, 0 bases at V and 5 bases at J, with 5 bases in the middle. The CDR3, as DNA: TGCGCCAGCAGCTTGGCCGGGGAGACCCAGTACTTC. Protein sequence: CASSLAGETQYF. Using reference TRBV5-1 and TRBJ2-5 for the parts outside the CDR3, the full variable domain is KAGVTQTPRYLIKTRGQQVTLSCSPISGHRSVSWYQQTPGQGLQFLFEYFSETQRNKGNFPGRFSGRQFSNSRSEMNVSTLELGDSALYLCASSLAGETQYFGPGTRLLVL.

This rearrangement joins TRBV4-2 to TRBJ1-2; 10 nucleotides match TRBD1. V gave up 4 bases and J gave up 5 bases; unmatched junction bases: 10. Germline CDR1 LGHNA, CDR2 YNFKEQ. CDR3 length equals 16 residues. The CDR3 loop reads CASSLHSTGGAYGYTF. DNA for the CDR3: TGTGCCAGCAGCCTACACTCGACAGGGGGCGCGTATGGCTACACCTTC.

The rearrangement joins TRBV28 to TRBJ1-3; D is unresolved. CDR1 and CDR2 from the germline V gene are MDHEN and SYDVKM. V gave up 4 bases and J gave up 4 bases, with 5 bases separating them. There are 12 residues in the CDR3. In DNA, the CDR3 is TGTGCCAGCAGTTCAGGAGGAAACACCATATATTTT. It encodes CASSSGGNTIYF.

Here the CDR3 DNA reads TGCAGCGTTGAGAGGGAGGGGACTCCGTCGATGGGGGAGCAGTACTTC. Protein sequence: CSVEREGTPSMGEQYF. The rearrangement links TRBV29-1 to TRBJ2-7; 7 bases align to TRBD2. This CDR3 region has 16 residues. Germline trimming cut 3 bases from V and 7 bases from J; bases unmatched to any gene: 18. Looked up from germline, CDR1 is SQVTM and CDR2 is ANQGSEA.

The chain uses TRBV6-5 and TRBJ1-2; 8 nucleotides line up with TRBD1. Per the germline V gene, CDR1 is MNHEY and CDR2 is SVGAGI. Unmatched junction bases numbered 10, after V lost 6 bases and J lost 4 bases. The CDR3 contains 15 residues. This CDR3 is CASSPDRGPIYGYTF. CDR3 bases: TGTGCCAGCAGCCCAGACAGGGGCCCTATCTATGGCTACACCTTC.

This chain uses TRBV7-9 with TRBJ1-4; no definite D call. CDR1 and CDR2 from the germline V gene are SEHNR and FQNEAQ (reference sequence). This CDR3 region has 15 residues. Trimming took off 1 base at V and 2 bases at J, with 8 bases between the two ends. CDR3 protein: CASSLGEGTNEKLFF. CDR3 DNA: TGTGCCAGCAGCTTAGGGGAGGGCACTAATGAAAAACTGTTTTTT.

The CDR3 DNA follows: TGTGCCAGCAGACAATCAGGGGCGGCCCCGAACACCGGGGAGCTGTTTTTT. This gives the protein CASRQSGAAPNTGELFF. The chain carries TRBV7-9 and TRBJ2-2; perhaps TRBD1 as D (6 bases). Trimming removed 6 bases at V and 0 bases at J, with 17 bases between. Looked up from germline, CDR1 is SEHNR and CDR2 is FQNEAQ (reference sequence). The CDR3 spans 17 residues.